This T cell receptor (beta chain) was captured in a study of T cells in Graves' hyperthyroidism and ophthalmopathy. Whole-study findings and limits: Researchers found most expanded thyroid clonotypes above 0.001 in blood as well. Separating ophthalmopathy from stable hyperthyroidism was achieved by a 13 V-J model. The model anticipated ophthalmopathy a median about 7.1 months pre-onset.

This clonotype was recorded at least ten times. What it binds is not known. Authors of the study amplified TCR beta CDR3 regions from RNA transcripts. With the HTBI primer set, the TCR CDR3 went through a first round of RT-PCR. MiXCR was run by TCRdb on the multiplex PCR reads, yielding one entry per CDR3 protein. The data show around 620,000 distinct CDR3 sequences, with roughly 46% seen just once and around 17% held by the top ten. Exclusion of patients followed from uncontrolled infection, other autoimmune disease, pregnancy or lactation. The TCR comes from an adult woman with Graves' disease, either hyperthyroidism or ophthalmopathy (not recorded which). Source material: peripheral blood or thyroid tissue (not recorded which).

CDR3 in amino acids: CASSQEKGNSPLHF. CDR3 DNA: TGTGCCAGCAGCCAAGAAAAAGGGAATTCACCCCTCCACTTT. V gene TRBV4-2 combines with J gene TRBJ1-6; D uncertain. CDR1 LGHNA and CDR2 YNFKEQ come from the germline V gene. V lost 0 bases and J lost 7, with 7 bases in between. The CDR3 is 14 amino acids.